This T cell receptor (beta chain) was obtained from a study of T cell responses to AZD1222 COVID-19 vaccine. Across the study: Doses given second, at about 4 or about 12 weeks, were pooled. Study-level results: The donor cohort was predominantly white British with a female majority, and clonal diversity may have been underestimated.

The CDR3 covers 17 residues. Germline lookup yields CDR1 SGHVS and CDR2 FNYEAQ. The junction had 8 bases not matched to a gene; V was cut back by 3 bases and J by 2 bases. With respect to this clone: Its target is unknown.

Measured with immunoSEQ multiplex PCR; TCRdb has only the in-frame clones, and not every one. The repertoire holds 70,000 or so clones, around 88% seen once, with 20% in the top ten. The starting material was peripheral blood, obtained on day 0 of AZD1222 vaccination. The V call is TRBV7-6, the J call TRBJ2-5; 11 bases line up with TRBD2. The TCR comes from an adult in good health. The CDR3 spells CASSLALAGVGQETQYF. CDR3 in DNA: TGTGCCAGCAGCTTGGCACTAGCGGGAGTTGGACAAGAGACCCAGTACTTC.